Presented here are 27 T cell receptor beta chains from one specimen sequenced in a study of cytomegalovirus exposure and HLA in healthy donors. Sequenced by immunoSEQ multiplex PCR; TCRdb stores in-frame clones only, minus some. The sample includes 150,000 to 250,000 clones, 80% to 90% of them seen just once. The sample was PBMCs. The receptor set was obtained from a woman in her 30s in good health and CMV-seropositive.

The chain links TRBV27 to TRBJ2-2; D perhaps matches TRBD2 (5 bases). There are 16 residues in the CDR3. Looked up from germline, CDR1 is MNHEY and CDR2 is SMNVEV (reference sequence). V was trimmed by 5 bases and J by 4 bases, leaving 17 bases between them. CDR3 in amino acids: CASSPLPGWGTGELFF. In DNA form, the CDR3 reads TGTGCCAGCAGTCCCCTTCCGGGATGGGGCACCGGGGAGCTGTTTTTT.

The V call is TRBV18, the J call TRBJ2-1; 8 bases align to TRBD2. This CDR3 region has 15 residues. Looked up from germline, CDR1 is KGHSH and CDR2 is LQKENI. Trimming cost V 4 bases and J 2 bases; bases outside gene matches: 4. The CDR3, as DNA: TGTGCCAGCTCACATACTAGCGGTCCCTACAATGAGCAGTTCTTC. Protein: CASSHTSGPYNEQFF.

J is TRBJ1-5 and V is TRBV28, with D tentatively TRBD1 (5 bases). Between the trimmed V and J ends, which lost 6 bases and 4 bases, there was a span of 16 bases. Germline loops: CDR1 MDHEN, CDR2 SYDVKM. CDR3 length: 15 amino acids. CDR3 coding DNA: TGTGCCAGCAGCCCCCCCGACAGACCGAATCAGCCCCAGCATTTT. Amino acid sequence: CASSPPDRPNQPQHF.

The chain combines TRBV5-4 with TRBJ2-6; D is uncertain. V was pared by 5 bases and J by 1 base, with 10 bases between. From germline, CDR1 is SGHNT and CDR2 YYREEE (reference sequence). The CDR3 has 15 residues. The CDR3, as DNA: TGTGCCAGCAGGCCCACTGCTTCTGGGGCCAACGTCCTGACTTTC. Encoded protein: CASRPTASGANVLTF.

Only one count was recorded for this clone. This chain connects TRBV30 to TRBJ1-5; D might be TRBD1 (5 bases). CDR1 and CDR2 (germline): GTSNPN, SVGIG (reference sequence). The CDR3 sequence is 13 residues long. V was clipped by 5 bases and J by 0 bases, with 8 bases between them. CDR3 in amino acids: CAWGADSNQPQHF. As DNA, the CDR3 is TGTGCCTGGGGGGCGGATAGCAATCAGCCCCAGCATTTT.

This rearrangement joins TRBV30 to TRBJ1-2; a weak D match, TRBD1 (6 bases). The length of the CDR3 is 11 residues. CDR1 is GTSNPN and CDR2 is SVGIG in the germline V gene (reference sequence). The V end lost 1 base, the J end lost 11 bases, and 11 bases lay between the germline ends. The CDR3 DNA reads TGTGCCTGGAGTGGTCTAGGGGGATACACCTTC. Translated: CAWSGLGGYTF.

V gene TRBV28 combines with J gene TRBJ2-3; 9 positions agree with TRBD1. Germline V gives CDR1 MDHEN, CDR2 SYDVKM. The CDR3 extends over 15 amino acids. V lost 5 bases to trimming and J lost 3 bases; unmatched junction nucleotides: 6. CDR3 bases: TGTGCCAGCAGTCCACTACAGGGGGCAACAGATACGCAGTATTTT. Amino acids: CASSPLQGATDTQYF.

The gene calls are TRBV4-1 and TRBJ2-1; D gene unclear. The CDR3 is 14 amino acids. Germline values: CDR1 MGHRA, CDR2 YSYEKL. Trimming cost V 3 bases and J 12 bases, with 18 bases left between them. The CDR3 sequence is CASSQVPELNRQFF. Here the CDR3 DNA reads TGCGCCAGCAGCCAGGTACCTGAGCTAAATCGGCAGTTCTTC.

V gene TRBV20-1 combines with J gene TRBJ2-5, with no clear D. CDR1 is DFQATT, CDR2 SNEGSKA, per germline (reference sequence). V dropped 4 bases and J dropped 0 bases, with 3 bases sitting between them. The CDR3 is 11 residues long. The CDR3, as DNA: TGCAGTGCTACAGACCAAGAGACCCAGTACTTC. Residues: CSATDQETQYF.

The gene calls are TRBV28 and TRBJ1-1; D may be TRBD1 (6 bases). This CDR3 is built from 14 residues. V was trimmed by 7 bases and J by 1 base, leaving 13 bases between them. Looked up from germline, CDR1 is MDHEN and CDR2 is SYDVKM. The CDR3 DNA reads as TGTGCCAGCACCCAAACAGGGCCGAACACTGAAGCTTTCTTT. It is translated as CASTQTGPNTEAFF.

This clone has a handful of counts. The gene calls are TRBV29-1 and TRBJ2-5; 9 bases align to TRBD1. In germline, CDR1 is SQVTM, CDR2 ANQGSEA. Trimming at V came to 1 base and at J to 4 bases, leaving 10 bases not matched to a gene. The CDR3 length is 16 residues. CDR3 coding DNA: TGCAGCGTTGAAGCTGCCGGGACAGGGATTGGAGAGACCCAGTACTTC. Its protein is CSVEAAGTGIGETQYF.

The chain combines TRBV14 with TRBJ2-1; 10 positions agree with TRBD2. The CDR3 is 15 residues long. Germline V gene sequence: CDR1 SGHDN, CDR2 FVKESK. With 0 bases clipped from V and 9 bases from J, the junction kept 5 bases outside the gene matches. Written as DNA, the CDR3 is TGTGCCAGCAGCCAAGAAAGGCTAGCGGGAGTTGAGCAGTTCTTC. Protein product: CASSQERLAGVEQFF.

The J gene is TRBJ2-1, the V gene TRBV5-1, with a tentative D call TRBD2 (5 bases). The CDR3 contains 13 residues. The germline CDR1 and CDR2 sequences are SGHRS and YFSETQ. V was clipped by 7 bases and J by 4 bases, with 12 bases between them. The CDR3 DNA follows: TGCGCCAGCCGAGCCGGGGAGTACAATGAGCAGTTCTTC. As protein: CASRAGEYNEQFF.

This chain uses TRBV28 with TRBJ2-6; D call uncertain. The germline V and J ends were trimmed by 10 bases and 0 bases, with 7 bases remaining between them. In germline, CDR1 is MDHEN, CDR2 SYDVKM. The length of the CDR3 is 13 residues. The CDR3 protein is CAIQSSGANVLTF. CDR3 DNA sequence: TGTGCCATACAATCCTCTGGGGCCAACGTCCTGACTTTC.

The chain recombines TRBV15 with TRBJ2-1; D may be TRBD1 (6 bases). CDR1 is LNHNV, CDR2 YYDKDF, per germline (reference sequence). Trimming left V 1 base short and J 0 bases short, with 13 bases between. The CDR3 has 17 amino acids. CDR3 region: CATSRGRTDSSYNEQFF. The CDR3 nucleotides are TGTGCCACCAGCAGAGGTCGGACAGACAGCTCCTACAATGAGCAGTTCTTC. Combining the CDR3 with reference TRBV15 and TRBJ2-1 gives the whole variable domain DAMVIQNPRYQVTQFGKPVTLSCSQTLNHNVMYWYQQKSSQAPKLLFHYYDKDFNNEADTPDNFQSRRPNTSFCFLDIRSPGLGDTAMYLCATSRGRTDSSYNEQFFGPGTRLTVL.

This CDR3 is CSVAPLGDTEAFF. The CDR3 DNA reads as TGCAGCGTTGCCCCCCTGGGAGACACTGAAGCTTTCTTT. The rearrangement joins TRBV29-1 to TRBJ1-1; D call uncertain. The V gene lost 4 bases and the J gene lost 3 bases, with 12 bases spanning the gap. The CDR3 covers 13 residues. Germline V gene sequence: CDR1 SQVTM, CDR2 ANQGSEA. The entire variable domain, with the rest obtained from reference TRBV29-1 and TRBJ1-1, is as follows: SAVISQKPSRDICQRGTSLTIQCQVDSQVTMMFWYRQQPGQSLTLIATANQGSEATYESGFVIDKFPISRPNLTFSTLTVSNMSPEDSSIYLCSVAPLGDTEAFFGQGTRLTVV.

This clone appeared a single time. The chain employs TRBV2 and TRBJ2-1; D is ambiguous. The CDR3 length is 14 residues. Germline CDR1 reads SNHLY; CDR2 reads FYNNEI. The V end lost 0 bases, the J end lost 6 bases, and 9 bases lay between the germline ends. In DNA, the CDR3 is TGTGCCAGCAGTGAAGCTGTGGCCTTCAATGAGCAGTTCTTC. Translated: CASSEAVAFNEQFF.

This clone was counted at least ten times. The chain links TRBV5-1 to TRBJ2-1; TRBD2 is a possible D gene (6 bases). Germline V lookup: CDR1 SGHRS, CDR2 YFSETQ. The CDR3 totals 13 residues. With 0 bases removed from V and 9 bases from J, the gap between germline ends came to 10 bases. CDR3 region: CASSLAAGTEQFF. The CDR3 coding sequence is TGCGCCAGCAGCTTGGCTGCGGGAACTGAGCAGTTCTTC.

V is TRBV7-2 and J is TRBJ2-3; no reliable D call. V was clipped by 5 bases and J by 1 base, with 13 bases between them. CDR3 length equals 15 residues. Germline CDR1 is SGHTA and CDR2 is FQGNSA. CDR3 in DNA: TGTGCCAGCAGCCCCCAGGCTATCGGCACAGATACGCAGTATTTT. Protein: CASSPQAIGTDTQYF.

The J gene is TRBJ1-2, the V gene TRBV15; D is unclear. Germline CDR1 LNHNV, CDR2 YYDKDF (reference sequence). CDR3 length: 12 amino acids. Deletions cut 0 bases from V and 14 bases from J, with 13 bases between. The CDR3 protein is CATSRDNGPSTF. The CDR3 DNA reads TGTGCCACCAGCAGAGATAATGGCCCTTCGACCTTC.

This clone was seen just once. V is TRBV28 and J is TRBJ2-3; 8 positions agree with TRBD1. The CDR3 loop spans 12 amino acids. Germline V CDR1 and CDR2: MDHEN, SYDVKM. J gave up 9 bases and V 4 bases, and 3 bases lay outside the gene matches. CDR3 bases: TGTGCCAGCAGTTCGGACAGGGCAACGCAGTATTTT. It codes for CASSSDRATQYF.

V usage is TRBV9 and J usage is TRBJ2-3, with 7 bases that match TRBD2. The CDR3 is 16 amino acids. The germline CDR1 and CDR2 sequences are SGDLS and YYNGEE. V was clipped by 4 bases and J by 0 bases; unmatched bases: 8. As DNA, the CDR3 is TGTGCCAGCAGCTTGGGGGAGGGGACTAGCACAGATACGCAGTATTTT. Protein: CASSLGEGTSTDTQYF.

The chain joins TRBV28 to TRBJ1-2; 7 bases are shared with TRBD1. CDR3 length equals 15 residues. V lost 6 bases to trimming and J lost 2 bases; unmatched junction nucleotides: 9. In germline, CDR1 is MDHEN, CDR2 SYDVKM. In DNA form, the CDR3 reads TGTGCCAGCAGCCAACCGTCGACAGGGAACTATGGCTACACCTTC. It codes for CASSQPSTGNYGYTF.

This clone showed up just a few times. The genes are TRBV29-1 and TRBJ1-2; tentative D call: TRBD1 (6 bases). The germline V and J ends were trimmed by 8 bases and 3 bases, with 13 bases remaining between them. In germline, CDR1 is SQVTM, CDR2 ANQGSEA. The CDR3 is 12 residues long. The CDR3, as DNA: TGCAGCCACAGGGTGGGGGACTATGGCTACACCTTC. This sequence encodes CSHRVGDYGYTF.

The V and J genes are TRBV5-4 and TRBJ2-7; 9 bases are shared with TRBD1. The CDR3 is made up of 16 amino acids. With V trimmed by 3 bases and J by 6 bases, 13 bases remained unmatched. Germline loops: CDR1 SGHNT, CDR2 YYREEE (reference sequence). As DNA, the CDR3 is TGTGCCAGCAGCTCCCCTACGGGACAGGGAACTCCCGAGCAGTACTTC. Translating gives CASSSPTGQGTPEQYF.

This clone was counted between two and nine times. J is TRBJ2-5 and V is TRBV9; 7 bases map to TRBD1. Germline V lookup: CDR1 SGDLS, CDR2 YYNGEE. CDR3 length: 17 amino acids. V lost 0 bases, J lost 0 bases, and 8 bases stayed unmatched. The CDR3 DNA reads TGTGCCAGCAGCGTAGCTCCGGGGACAGACTACCAAGAGACCCAGTACTTC. It encodes CASSVAPGTDYQETQYF.

The chain combines TRBV11-2 with TRBJ1-2, with D maybe TRBD1 (6 bases). The V end lost 5 bases, the J end lost 1 base, and 11 bases lay between the germline ends. The CDR3 runs 14 residues. Germline CDR1 reads SGHAT; CDR2 reads FQNNGV. For the CDR3, the DNA is TGTGCCAGCAGCCAAGGACAGATTAACTATGGCTACACCTTC. It yields the protein CASSQGQINYGYTF. Looking up the rest from reference TRBV11-2 and TRBJ1-2 gives the full variable domain: EAGVAQSPRYKIIEKRQSVAFWCNPISGHATLYWYQQILGQGPKLLIQFQNNGVVDDSQLPKDRFSAERLKGVDSTLKIQPAKLEDSAVYLCASSQGQINYGYTFGSGTRLTVV.